The entry below describes one T cell receptor (beta chain). Antigen specificity is unknown. This entry belongs to a study of PD-1 blockade in mismatch repair-deficient tumors. Study information: Enrolled about 2012-2016, patients had progressing, pretreated mismatch repair-deficient cancers of about a dozen types.

General study findings and limits: Tumor-resident clones, often absent from pretreatment blood, expanded after pembrolizumab and then contracted.

Trimming left V 3 bases short and J 7 bases short, with 13 bases between. This CDR3 spans 14 amino acids. Germline values: CDR1 LNHDA, CDR2 SQIVND (reference sequence). TCRdb's table, derived via immunoSEQ multiplex PCR, lists solely in-frame clones and lacks some. Altogether some 130,000 clones are present, more than 70% being singletons, with the ten largest covering roughly 12%. The sequenced sample was peripheral blood, obtained almost 74 weeks after starting pembrolizumab. The receptor comes from an adult with mismatch repair-deficient cancer. The rearrangement joins TRBV19 to TRBJ1-5; D gene uncertain. The CDR3 region is CASSILGLHQPQHF. The DNA for the CDR3 is TGTGCCAGTAGTATTTTAGGACTCCACCAGCCCCAGCATTTT.